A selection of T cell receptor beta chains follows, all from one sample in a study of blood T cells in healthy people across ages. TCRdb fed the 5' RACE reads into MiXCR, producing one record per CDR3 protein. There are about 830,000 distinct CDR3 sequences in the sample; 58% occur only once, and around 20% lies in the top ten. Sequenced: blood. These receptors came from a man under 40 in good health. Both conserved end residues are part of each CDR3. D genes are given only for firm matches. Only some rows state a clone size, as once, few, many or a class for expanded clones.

CDR3 DNA: TGCAGCGTTGAAGGAGAGGACCCACGCCCGGATACGCAGTATTTT; CDR3 protein: CSVEGEDPRPDTQYF; V gene: TRBV29-1; clone size: .; D gene: .; J gene: TRBJ2-3
CDR3 DNA: TGCGCCAGCAGCCAAGAGGGGTGGGGCTTGGGCAATGAGCAGTTCTTC; CDR3 protein: CASSQEGWGLGNEQFF; V gene: TRBV4-3; clone size: .; D gene: .; J gene: TRBJ2-1
CDR3 DNA: TGTGCCAGCACCCTCGGGACAAGGGGCGGGGAGCTGTTTTTT; CDR3 protein: CASTLGTRGGELFF; V gene: TRBV3-1; clone size: .; D gene: .; J gene: TRBJ2-2
CDR3 DNA: TGTGCCAGCAGCCCGAGCACAGGTTTGGACACCGGGGAGCTGTTTTTT; CDR3 protein: CASSPSTGLDTGELFF; V gene: TRBV9; clone size: .; D gene: .; J gene: TRBJ2-2
CDR3 DNA: TGTGCCAGCAGTCAGGGACAGGCCCAAGAGACCCAGTACTTC; CDR3 protein: CASSQGQAQETQYF; V gene: TRBV6-6; clone size: .; D gene: TRBD1; J gene: TRBJ2-5
CDR3 DNA: TGTGCCAGCAGAGTACTAGCGGGGGGGCTCAATGAGCAGTTCTTC; CDR3 protein: CASRVLAGGLNEQFF; V gene: TRBV7-2; clone size: few; D gene: TRBD2; J gene: TRBJ2-1
CDR3 DNA: TGTGCCAGCAGCTTCTCGGGAAGTAGCAATCAGCCCCAGCATTTT; CDR3 protein: CASSFSGSSNQPQHF; V gene: TRBV11-2; clone size: .; D gene: .; J gene: TRBJ1-5
CDR3 DNA: TGTGCCATCAGTGGACAGGGAGAGGTTGGAAACTATGGCTACACCTTC; CDR3 protein: CAISGQGEVGNYGYTF; V gene: TRBV10-3; clone size: few; D gene: TRBD1; J gene: TRBJ1-2
CDR3 DNA: TGCAGTGCTAGAGATCCCCGACTAGCGGGTAATGAGCAGTACTTC; CDR3 protein: CSARDPRLAGNEQYF; V gene: TRBV20-1; clone size: .; D gene: TRBD2; J gene: TRBJ2-7
CDR3 DNA: TGCAGCGCGACCTGGGGAGATACGCAGTATTTT; CDR3 protein: CSATWGDTQYF; V gene: TRBV29-1; clone size: few; D gene: .; J gene: TRBJ2-3